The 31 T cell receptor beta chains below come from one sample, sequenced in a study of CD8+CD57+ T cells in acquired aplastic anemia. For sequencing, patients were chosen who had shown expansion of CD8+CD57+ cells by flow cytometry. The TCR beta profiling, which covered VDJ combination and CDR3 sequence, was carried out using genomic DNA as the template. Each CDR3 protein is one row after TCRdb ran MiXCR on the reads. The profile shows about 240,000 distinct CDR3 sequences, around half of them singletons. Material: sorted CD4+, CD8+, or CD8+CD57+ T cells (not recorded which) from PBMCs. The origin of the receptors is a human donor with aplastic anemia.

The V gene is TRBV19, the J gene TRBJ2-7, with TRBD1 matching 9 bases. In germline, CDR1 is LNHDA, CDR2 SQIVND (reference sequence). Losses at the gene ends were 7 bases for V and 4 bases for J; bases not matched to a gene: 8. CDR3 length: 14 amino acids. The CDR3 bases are TGTGCCAGTAAGGATGGGGGACAGGGTTACGAGCAGTACTTC. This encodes CASKDGGQGYEQYF.

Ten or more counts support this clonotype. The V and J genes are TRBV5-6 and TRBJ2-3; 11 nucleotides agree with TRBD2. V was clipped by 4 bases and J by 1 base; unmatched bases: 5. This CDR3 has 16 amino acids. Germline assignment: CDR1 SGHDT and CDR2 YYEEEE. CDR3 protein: CASSIGTSGRTDTQYF. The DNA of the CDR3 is TGTGCCAGCAGCATCGGGACTAGCGGACGCACAGATACGCAGTATTTT.

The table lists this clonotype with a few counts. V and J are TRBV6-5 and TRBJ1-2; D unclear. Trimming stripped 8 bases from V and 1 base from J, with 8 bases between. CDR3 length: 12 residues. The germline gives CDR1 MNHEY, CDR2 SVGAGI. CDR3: CASLNRNYGYTF. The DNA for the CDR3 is TGTGCCAGCTTGAACCGTAACTATGGCTACACCTTC.

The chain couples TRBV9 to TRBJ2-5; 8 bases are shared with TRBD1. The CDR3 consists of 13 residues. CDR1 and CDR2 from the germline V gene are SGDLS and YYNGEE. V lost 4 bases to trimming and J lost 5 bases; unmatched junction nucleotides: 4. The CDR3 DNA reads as TGTGCCAGCAGCTTAGACAGGGGTGAGACCCAGTACTTC. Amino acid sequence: CASSLDRGETQYF.

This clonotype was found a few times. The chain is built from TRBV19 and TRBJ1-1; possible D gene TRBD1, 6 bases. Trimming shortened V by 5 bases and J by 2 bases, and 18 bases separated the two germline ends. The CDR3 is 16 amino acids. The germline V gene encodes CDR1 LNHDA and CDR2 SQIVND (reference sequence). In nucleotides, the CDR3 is TGTGCCAGTAGTCGGGGGGCAGGGTTGGAAAACACTGAAGCTTTCTTT. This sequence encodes CASSRGAGLENTEAFF.

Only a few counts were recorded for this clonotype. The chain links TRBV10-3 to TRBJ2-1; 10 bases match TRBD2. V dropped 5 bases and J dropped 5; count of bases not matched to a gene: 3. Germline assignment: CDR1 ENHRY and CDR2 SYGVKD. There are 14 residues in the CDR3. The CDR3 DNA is TGTGCCATCAGTTGGACTAGCGGCAACAATGAGCAGTTCTTC. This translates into CAISWTSGNNEQFF.

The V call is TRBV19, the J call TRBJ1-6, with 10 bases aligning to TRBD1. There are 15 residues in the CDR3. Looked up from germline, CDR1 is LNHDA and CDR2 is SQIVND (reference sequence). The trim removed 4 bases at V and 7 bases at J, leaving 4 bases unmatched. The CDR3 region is CASSTQGQGNSPLHF. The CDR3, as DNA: TGTGCCAGTAGTACGCAGGGACAGGGGAATTCACCCCTCCACTTT.

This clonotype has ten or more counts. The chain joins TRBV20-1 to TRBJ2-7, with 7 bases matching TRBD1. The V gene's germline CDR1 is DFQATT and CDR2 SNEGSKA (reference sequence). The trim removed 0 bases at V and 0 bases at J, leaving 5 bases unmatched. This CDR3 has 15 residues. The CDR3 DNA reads TGCAGTGCTAGAGAGGCGGACAGGATCTCCTACGAGCAGTACTTC. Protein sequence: CSAREADRISYEQYF.

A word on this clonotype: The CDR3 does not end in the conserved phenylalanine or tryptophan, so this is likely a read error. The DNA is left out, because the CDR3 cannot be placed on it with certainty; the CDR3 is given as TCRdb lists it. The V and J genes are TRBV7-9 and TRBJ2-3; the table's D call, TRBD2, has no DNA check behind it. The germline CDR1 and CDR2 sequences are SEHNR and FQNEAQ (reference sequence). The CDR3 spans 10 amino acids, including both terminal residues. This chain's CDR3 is CASSLGEGRE.

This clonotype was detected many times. This CDR3 reads CASSLDPNKQGRRNQPQHF. The CDR3 DNA reads as TGTGCCAGCAGCTTAGATCCCAACAAACAGGGACGCCGCAATCAGCCCCAGCATTTT. The chain combines TRBV7-8 with TRBJ1-5; D may be TRBD1 (6 bases). The CDR3 sequence is 19 residues long. With 1 base removed from V and 2 bases from J, the gap between germline ends came to 21 bases. Per germline, CDR1 SGHVS and CDR2 FQNEAQ.

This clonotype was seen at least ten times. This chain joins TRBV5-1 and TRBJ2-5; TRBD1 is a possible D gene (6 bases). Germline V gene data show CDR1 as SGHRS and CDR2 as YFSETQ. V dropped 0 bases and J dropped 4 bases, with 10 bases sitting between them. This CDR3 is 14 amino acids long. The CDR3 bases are TGCGCCAGCAGCTTGGACAGGGTCGGAGAGACCCAGTACTTC. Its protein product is CASSLDRVGETQYF.

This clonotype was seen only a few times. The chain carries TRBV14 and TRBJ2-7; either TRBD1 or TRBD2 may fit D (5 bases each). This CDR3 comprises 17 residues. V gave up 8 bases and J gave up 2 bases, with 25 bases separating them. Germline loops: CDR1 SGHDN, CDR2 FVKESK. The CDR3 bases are TGTGCCAGCTCACCACCTAGAGGGGATCCCACCACCTACGAGCAGTACTTC. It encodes CASSPPRGDPTTYEQYF.

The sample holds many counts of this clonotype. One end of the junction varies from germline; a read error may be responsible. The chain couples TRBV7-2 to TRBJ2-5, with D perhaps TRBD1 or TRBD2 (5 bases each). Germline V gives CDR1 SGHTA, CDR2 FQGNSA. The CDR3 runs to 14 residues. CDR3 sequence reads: CASSLTGAEETQYF. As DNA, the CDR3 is TGCGCCAGCAGCTTAACCGGGGCAGAAGAGACCCAGTACTTC.

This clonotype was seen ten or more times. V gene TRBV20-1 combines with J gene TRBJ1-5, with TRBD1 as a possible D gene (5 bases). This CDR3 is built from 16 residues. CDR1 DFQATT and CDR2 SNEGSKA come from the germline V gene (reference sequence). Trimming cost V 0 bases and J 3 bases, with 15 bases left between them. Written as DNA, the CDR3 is TGCAGTGCTAGAGATACCGAAGAGGGACTCAATCAGCCCCAGCATTTT. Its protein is CSARDTEEGLNQPQHF.

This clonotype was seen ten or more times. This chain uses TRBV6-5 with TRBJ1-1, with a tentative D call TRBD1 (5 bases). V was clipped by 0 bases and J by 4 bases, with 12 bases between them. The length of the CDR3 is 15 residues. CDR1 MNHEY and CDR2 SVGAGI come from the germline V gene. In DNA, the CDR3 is TGTGCCAGCAGTTACTCTCAGGGTTTTGGCACTGAAGCTTTCTTT. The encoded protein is CASSYSQGFGTEAFF.

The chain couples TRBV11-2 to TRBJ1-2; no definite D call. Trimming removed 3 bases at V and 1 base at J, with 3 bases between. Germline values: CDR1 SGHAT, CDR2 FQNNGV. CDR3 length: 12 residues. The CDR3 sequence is CASSFHNYGYTF. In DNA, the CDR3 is TGTGCCAGCAGCTTTCATAACTATGGCTACACCTTC.

The CDR3 here is CASSQGSGTGTETQYF. DNA of the CDR3: TGCGCCAGCAGCCAAGGGTCCGGGACAGGGACAGAGACCCAGTACTTC. The chain is built from TRBV4-3 and TRBJ2-5; TRBD1 matches 9 bases. With 1 base clipped from V and 4 bases from J, the junction kept 7 bases outside the gene matches. There are 16 residues in the CDR3. Germline V lookup: CDR1 LGHNA, CDR2 YSLEER.

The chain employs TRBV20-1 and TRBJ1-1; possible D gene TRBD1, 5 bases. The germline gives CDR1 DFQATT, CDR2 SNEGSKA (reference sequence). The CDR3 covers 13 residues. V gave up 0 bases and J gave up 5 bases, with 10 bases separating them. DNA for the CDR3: TGCAGTGCTAGAGATTGGGGGTGGACTGAAGCTTTCTTT. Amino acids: CSARDWGWTEAFF.

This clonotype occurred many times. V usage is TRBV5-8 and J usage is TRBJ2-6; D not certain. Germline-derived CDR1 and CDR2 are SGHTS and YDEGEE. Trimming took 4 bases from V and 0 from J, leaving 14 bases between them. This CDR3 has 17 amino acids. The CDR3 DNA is TGTGCCAGCAGCAGCCCGGACCAATACTCTGGGGCCAACGTCCTGACTTTC. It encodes CASSSPDQYSGANVLTF.

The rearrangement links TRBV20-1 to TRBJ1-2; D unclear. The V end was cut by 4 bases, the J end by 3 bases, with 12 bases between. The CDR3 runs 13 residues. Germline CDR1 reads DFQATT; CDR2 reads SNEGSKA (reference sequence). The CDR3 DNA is TGCAGTGCTACCCAAGGACCCGACTATGGCTACACCTTC. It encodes CSATQGPDYGYTF.

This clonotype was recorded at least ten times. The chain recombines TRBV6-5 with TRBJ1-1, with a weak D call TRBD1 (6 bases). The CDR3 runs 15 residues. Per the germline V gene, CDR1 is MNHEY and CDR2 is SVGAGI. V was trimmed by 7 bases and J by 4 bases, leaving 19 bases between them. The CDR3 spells CASTITRGGFTEAFF. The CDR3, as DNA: TGTGCCAGCACCATTACCCGAGGGGGGTTCACTGAAGCTTTCTTT.

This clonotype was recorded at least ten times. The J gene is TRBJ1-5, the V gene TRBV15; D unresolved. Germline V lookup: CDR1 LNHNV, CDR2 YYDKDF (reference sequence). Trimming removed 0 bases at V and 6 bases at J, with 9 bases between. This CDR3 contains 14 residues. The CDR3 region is CATSRDYGFQPQHF. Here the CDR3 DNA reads TGTGCCACCAGCAGAGATTACGGGTTTCAGCCCCAGCATTTT.

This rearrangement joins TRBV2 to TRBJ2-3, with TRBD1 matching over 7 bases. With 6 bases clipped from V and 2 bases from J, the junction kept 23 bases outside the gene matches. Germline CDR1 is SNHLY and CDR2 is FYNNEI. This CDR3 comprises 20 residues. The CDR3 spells CASSDADITGAAMNTDTQYF. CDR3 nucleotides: TGTGCCAGCAGCGACGCAGACATTACAGGGGCGGCGATGAACACAGATACGCAGTATTTT.

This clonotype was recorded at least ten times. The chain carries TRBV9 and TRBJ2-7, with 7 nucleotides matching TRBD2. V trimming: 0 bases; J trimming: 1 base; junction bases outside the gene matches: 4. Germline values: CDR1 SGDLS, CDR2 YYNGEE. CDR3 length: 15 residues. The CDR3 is CASSVEGGSSYEQYF. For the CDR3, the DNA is TGTGCCAGCAGCGTAGAAGGCGGGAGTTCCTACGAGCAGTACTTC.

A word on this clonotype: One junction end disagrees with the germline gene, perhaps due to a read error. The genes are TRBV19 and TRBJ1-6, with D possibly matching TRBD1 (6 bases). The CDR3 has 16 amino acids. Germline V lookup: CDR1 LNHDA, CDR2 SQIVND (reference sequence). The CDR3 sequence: CASAQRGDSYNSPLHF. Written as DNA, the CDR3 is TGTGCCAGTGCTCAGAGGGGGGACTCCTATAATTCCCCCCTCCACTTT.

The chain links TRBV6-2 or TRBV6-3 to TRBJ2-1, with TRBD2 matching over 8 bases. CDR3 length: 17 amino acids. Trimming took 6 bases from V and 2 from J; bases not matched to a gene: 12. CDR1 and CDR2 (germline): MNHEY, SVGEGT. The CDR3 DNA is TGTGCCAGCAGCCGTCTCTCGGGGCGGGAGGCCTACAATGAGCAGTTCTTC. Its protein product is CASSRLSGREAYNEQFF.

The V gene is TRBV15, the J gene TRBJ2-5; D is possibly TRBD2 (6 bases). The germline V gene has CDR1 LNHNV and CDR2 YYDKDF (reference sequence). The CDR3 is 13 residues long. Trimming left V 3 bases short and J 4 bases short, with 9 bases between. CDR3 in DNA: TGTGCCACCAGCAGTGTGGGAGGAGAGACCCAGTACTTC. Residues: CATSSVGGETQYF.

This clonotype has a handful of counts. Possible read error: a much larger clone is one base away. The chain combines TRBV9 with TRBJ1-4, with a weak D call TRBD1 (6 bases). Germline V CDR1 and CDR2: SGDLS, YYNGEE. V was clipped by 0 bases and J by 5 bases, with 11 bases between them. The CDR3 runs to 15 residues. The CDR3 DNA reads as TGTGCCAGCAGCGTAGAGGGGGGACCGAATGAAAAACTGTTTTTT. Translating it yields CASSVEGGPNEKLFF.

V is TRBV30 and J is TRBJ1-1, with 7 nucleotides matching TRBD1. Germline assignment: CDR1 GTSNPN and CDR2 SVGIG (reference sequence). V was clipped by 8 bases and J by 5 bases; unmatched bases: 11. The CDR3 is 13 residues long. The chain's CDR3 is CANSDSRGTEAFF. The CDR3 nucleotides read TGTGCCAATTCGGACAGCAGGGGGACTGAAGCTTTCTTT.

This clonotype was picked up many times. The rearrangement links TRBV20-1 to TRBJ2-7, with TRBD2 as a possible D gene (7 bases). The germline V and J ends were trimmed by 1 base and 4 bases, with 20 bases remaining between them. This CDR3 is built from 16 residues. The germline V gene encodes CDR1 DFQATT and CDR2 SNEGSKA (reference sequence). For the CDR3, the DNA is TGCAGTGCTAGAGGCCTAATGGGGGGGGGGCCGTACGAGCAGTACTTC. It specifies CSARGLMGGGPYEQYF.

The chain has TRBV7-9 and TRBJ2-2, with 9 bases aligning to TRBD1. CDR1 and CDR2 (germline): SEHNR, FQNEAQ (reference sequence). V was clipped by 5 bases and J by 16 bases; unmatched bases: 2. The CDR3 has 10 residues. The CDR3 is CASSPTGGFF. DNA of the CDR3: TGTGCCAGCAGCCCGACAGGGGGGTTTTTT.